The 5 T cell receptor beta chains given below trace back to one sample, sequenced in a study of cytomegalovirus exposure and HLA in healthy donors. PCR employed 60 Vbeta and 13 Jbeta primers. Only in-frame clones appear in the TCRdb table, and some are missing; sequencing was by immunoSEQ multiplex PCR. The sample includes fewer than 300,000 clones, roughly 90% of them seen just once. Sequencing input: PBMCs. The receptors come from a man in his forties or fifties in good health and CMV-seropositive.

This clone was picked up one time. The genes are TRBV2 and TRBJ2-7; the match to TRBD1 covers 9 bases. The CDR3 loop spans 14 amino acids. Trimming cost V 6 bases and J 1 base; bases outside gene matches: 4. Germline CDR1 reads SNHLY; CDR2 reads FYNNEI. The CDR3 loop reads CASRSDRGSYEQYF. DNA of the CDR3: TGTGCCAGCAGATCGGACAGGGGATCCTACGAGCAGTACTTC.

The chain recombines TRBV29-1 with TRBJ2-1, with 9 bases aligning to TRBD2. This CDR3 has 15 residues. Germline-derived CDR1 and CDR2 are SQVTM and ANQGSEA. With 0 bases clipped from V and 7 bases from J, the junction kept 7 bases outside the gene matches. The CDR3 nucleotides read TGCAGCGTTGAAGATTGGCGGGAGGGCCCAAATGAGCAGTTCTTC. Translation gives CSVEDWREGPNEQFF.

The J gene is TRBJ2-1, the V gene TRBV18, with D maybe TRBD2 (6 bases). Germline CDR1 reads KGHSH; CDR2 reads LQKENI. This CDR3 is built from 13 residues. The ends were cut back, 2 bases at V and 5 bases at J, with 7 bases in the middle. The CDR3 spells CASSPGRHNEQFF. In DNA, the CDR3 is TGTGCCAGCTCACCAGGGAGGCACAATGAGCAGTTCTTC.

This clone has only one observation. The chain recombines TRBV10-1 with TRBJ2-7; a possible D gene is TRBD2 (5 bases). This CDR3 comprises 14 residues. Trimming stripped 4 bases from V and 2 bases from J, with 12 bases between. Germline V gene data show CDR1 as WNHNN and CDR2 as SYGVQD (reference sequence). In nucleotides, the CDR3 is TGCGCCAGCAGTGCCCACGACGGGGCCTACGAGCAGTACTTC. Translation: CASSAHDGAYEQYF.

This chain joins TRBV7-2 and TRBJ1-3; D is undetermined. The CDR3 loop spans 12 amino acids. Germline V gene lookup returns CDR1 SGHTA and CDR2 FQGNSA. Between the trimmed V and J ends, which lost 5 bases and 4 bases, there was a span of 6 bases. CDR3 region: CASSLRGNTIYF. The CDR3 nucleotides are TGTGCCAGCAGCCTGAGGGGAAACACCATATATTTT.